Below, 13 T cell receptor beta chains from the same sample are listed, as sequenced in a study of cytomegalovirus exposure and HLA in healthy donors (dated by TCRdb to the late 2010s). Library creation used the immunoSEQ multiplex PCR assay. TCRdb took this table from immuneACCESS and kept in-frame rearrangements with V and J called. Such tables lack part of the clones; where checked against another copy, unresolved V genes explain under half of the gap, and the rest is unexplained. Across this sample there are over 50,000 clones, with 92% seen only once. The leading ten clones occupy about 5.2% of the sample. The source material was PBMCs. Receptor source: a man aged 18 to 30 in good health and CMV-seropositive.

V is TRBV11-2 and J is TRBJ2-1; D gene unclear. The V end was cut by 1 base, the J end by 0 bases, with 10 bases between. CDR1 and CDR2 (germline): SGHAT, FQNNGV. The CDR3 length is 16 residues. DNA for the CDR3: TGTGCCAGCAGCTTAGTTGGCGGAAACTCCTACAATGAGCAGTTCTTC. It yields the protein CASSLVGGNSYNEQFF.

The chain is built from TRBV28 and TRBJ1-2; D not certain. Trimming took 6 bases from V and 4 from J, leaving 15 bases between them. CDR3 length equals 14 residues. In germline, CDR1 is MDHEN, CDR2 SYDVKM. The CDR3 reads CASRAGSRVYGYTF. CDR3 sequence (DNA): TGTGCCAGCAGGGCGGGGAGTAGAGTCTATGGCTACACCTTC.

The chain's CDR3 is CASRHTGRGRGLDEAFF. The DNA of the CDR3 is TGTGCCAGCAGACACACAGGGAGGGGCAGGGGTCTTGATGAAGCTTTCTTT. The chain combines TRBV7-2 with TRBJ1-1; tentative D call: TRBD1 (6 bases). V lost 6 bases and J 7 bases, leaving 27 bases between the germline ends. The CDR3 contains 17 residues. Germline V lookup: CDR1 SGHTA, CDR2 FQGNSA. The variable domain in full, completed from reference TRBV7-2 and TRBJ1-1, reads GAGVSQSPSNKVTEKGKDVELRCDPISGHTALYWYRQSLGQGLEFLIYFQGNSAPDKSGLPSDRFSAERTGGSVSTLTIQRTQQEDSAVYLCASRHTGRGRGLDEAFFGQGTRLTVV.

This clone was seen more than once but under ten times. This rearrangement joins TRBV27 to TRBJ2-3; TRBD2 might be the D (5 bases). This CDR3 is built from 11 residues. Trimming removed 10 bases at V and 5 bases at J, with 10 bases between. Germline CDR1 and CDR2: MNHEY and SMNVEV (reference sequence). CDR3 region: CAISRGDTQYF. The CDR3 DNA reads as TGTGCCATCTCCCGGGGAGATACGCAGTATTTT.

The chain has TRBV27 and TRBJ1-1, with D perhaps TRBD1 (5 bases). The CDR3 is 16 residues long. Trimming removed 5 bases from V and 4 bases from J, with 20 bases in between. From germline, CDR1 is MNHEY and CDR2 SMNVEV (reference sequence). The CDR3 DNA reads as TGTGCCAGCAGTACTTTCTCCGGGGGGAGGGGCACTGAAGCTTTCTTT. It codes for CASSTFSGGRGTEAFF.

This rearrangement joins TRBV4-2 to TRBJ2-3, with 12 bases aligning to TRBD2. This CDR3 spans 18 amino acids. V was pared by 1 base and J by 3 bases, with 8 bases of the junction left unmatched. The germline V gene encodes CDR1 LGHNA and CDR2 YNFKEQ. The CDR3 DNA follows: TGTGCCAGCAGCCAAGCGGACCTAGCGGGAGGGCCTACAGATACGCAGTATTTT. Translated: CASSQADLAGGPTDTQYF.

The rearrangement uses TRBV7-9 and TRBJ2-6; D might be TRBD1 (6 bases). The length of the CDR3 is 12 residues. The germline V gene has CDR1 SEHNR and CDR2 FQNEAQ (reference sequence). V was cut by 10 bases and J by 6 bases, with 10 bases left in between. The CDR3 sequence is CATTGLANVLTF. CDR3 sequence (DNA): TGTGCCACAACAGGGCTGGCCAACGTCCTGACTTTC.

V and J are TRBV14 and TRBJ2-1, with TRBD2 identical over 10 bases. The CDR3 is made up of 15 amino acids. V dropped 2 bases and J dropped 5; count of bases not matched to a gene: 3. Germline CDR1 is SGHDN and CDR2 is FVKESK. The CDR3 sequence: CASSQSGRADNEQFF. CDR3 bases: TGTGCCAGCAGCCAAAGCGGGAGGGCCGACAATGAGCAGTTCTTC.

This rearrangement joins TRBV7-9 to TRBJ1-2; TRBD1 might be the D (5 bases). Per germline, CDR1 SEHNR and CDR2 FQNEAQ (reference sequence). With 1 base removed from V and 3 bases from J, the gap between germline ends came to 18 bases. This CDR3 spans 17 amino acids. Written as DNA, the CDR3 is TGTGCCAGCAGCTTAGGGGCAGGGTCGGGCCTAGACTATGGCTACACCTTC. It specifies CASSLGAGSGLDYGYTF.

The V call is TRBV28, the J call TRBJ1-4; unclear D gene. Germline-derived CDR1 and CDR2 are MDHEN and SYDVKM. The CDR3 runs 15 residues. Between the trimmed V and J ends, which lost 5 bases and 8 bases, there was a span of 18 bases. CDR3 bases: TGTGCCAGCAGTGGATTTTCCGGGAATAGCGAAAAACTGTTTTTT. Protein product: CASSGFSGNSEKLFF.

The CDR3 DNA sequence: TGTGCCAGCAGCTTAGGGGCTAGCGAGTACAATGAGCAGTTCTTC. This translates into CASSLGASEYNEQFF. The rearrangement links TRBV11-3 to TRBJ2-1, with D maybe TRBD2 (6 bases). Germline V lookup: CDR1 SGHNT, CDR2 YENEEA. V was shortened by 1 base and J by 4 bases, with 11 bases between the two germline ends. The CDR3 length is 15 residues.

This clone was seen only once. This rearrangement joins TRBV4-2 to TRBJ2-3; the D gene is possibly TRBD2 (7 bases). The germline V and J ends were trimmed by 4 bases and 5 bases, with 16 bases remaining between them. The CDR3 has 15 amino acids. Germline CDR1 and CDR2: LGHNA and YNFKEQ. The CDR3 DNA follows: TGTGCCAGCAGCCCCGGGGGGCAAAAGGGAGATACGCAGTATTTT. It codes for CASSPGGQKGDTQYF.

A note on this clone: A read error may produce the germline difference seen at one junction end. The chain joins TRBV5-4 to TRBJ2-7, with TRBD1 matching 8 bases. The CDR3 contains 11 residues. CDR1 SGHNT and CDR2 YYREEE come from the germline V gene (reference sequence). CDR3 DNA: TGTGCCAGCAGCTTGCCCGGGACAGGCTCCTTC. Its translation is CASSLPGTGSF.